The 31 T cell receptor beta chains below all came from one sample that was sequenced in a study of cytomegalovirus exposure and HLA in healthy donors (dated by TCRdb to 2017 to 2019). The library was prepared using the immunoSEQ multiplex PCR assay. For the multiplex PCR, a mixture combining 60 forward primers for TCR Vbeta segments and 13 reverse primers for TCR Jbeta segments was used. TCRdb mirrors the immuneACCESS table, restricted to in-frame sequences. Some clones are absent from its copies; in checked studies, under half trace to an unresolved V gene, and the reason for the others is unknown. This sample has some 180,000 clones in its table, and roughly 80% of those were observed once. 1.7% of the sample goes to the ten largest clones. The source material was PBMCs. All receptors come from a young woman in good health and CMV-seronegative.

With respect to this clone: Different DNA sequences within this sample yield the same CDR3. The rearrangement uses TRBV4-3 and TRBJ2-1; 7 bases are shared with TRBD2. With 0 bases clipped from V and 3 bases from J, the junction kept 5 bases outside the gene matches. Per germline, CDR1 LGHNA and CDR2 YSLEER. The CDR3 extends over 16 amino acids. CDR3 sequence (DNA): TGCGCCAGCAGCCAAGATCTCGGCGGGAGCTACAATGAGCAGTTCTTC. This sequence encodes CASSQDLGGSYNEQFF.

The chain links TRBV19 to TRBJ2-1, with 8 bases identical to TRBD2. V was clipped by 5 bases and J by 0 bases; unmatched bases: 3. Germline V gene lookup returns CDR1 LNHDA and CDR2 SQIVND (reference sequence). The CDR3 length is 15 residues. CDR3 residues: CASSVREGSYNEQFF. CDR3 nucleotides: TGTGCCAGTAGTGTCCGGGAGGGCTCCTACAATGAGCAGTTCTTC. Combining the CDR3 with reference TRBV19 and TRBJ2-1 gives the whole variable domain DGGITQSPKYLFRKEGQNVTLSCEQNLNHDAMYWYRQDPGQGLRLIYYSQIVNDFQKGDIAEGYSVSREKKESFPLTVTSAQKNPTAFYLCASSVREGSYNEQFFGPGTRLTVL.

This chain joins TRBV6-6 and TRBJ1-1, with 11 bases aligning to TRBD1. CDR1 MNHNY and CDR2 SVGAGI come from the germline V gene (reference sequence). V was clipped by 8 bases and J by 4 bases; unmatched bases: 0. There are 12 residues in the CDR3. CDR3 sequence: CASGQGATEAFF. The CDR3 DNA reads as TGTGCCAGCGGACAGGGGGCCACTGAAGCTTTCTTT.

This chain links TRBV5-3 with TRBJ1-2; 9 nucleotides line up with TRBD1. TRBV5-3 belongs to the ORF category, with a function that is uncertain. Trimming took 4 bases from V and 0 from J; bases not matched to a gene: 4. The CDR3 totals 15 residues. The CDR3 DNA reads TGTGCCAGAAGCAAGGACAGGGGAGCTAACTATGGCTACACCTTC. This gives the protein CARSKDRGANYGYTF.

The chain joins TRBV9 to TRBJ2-5; 10 bases align to TRBD2. Germline values: CDR1 SGDLS, CDR2 YYNGEE. The CDR3 consists of 17 residues. The V and J ends lost 0 bases and 4 bases, in that order; junction bases with no gene match: 9. The CDR3 DNA reads TGTGCCAGCAGCGTAGGGCCGGCTAGCGGGAGTCTAGAGACCCAGTACTTC. Translation: CASSVGPASGSLETQYF.

V is TRBV2 and J is TRBJ2-1; D unresolved. CDR1 SNHLY and CDR2 FYNNEI come from the germline V gene. CDR3 length: 13 amino acids. Between the trimmed V and J ends, which lost 5 bases and 4 bases, there was a span of 9 bases. CDR3 nucleotides: TGTGCCAGCAGTTCCGAGCAATACAATGAGCAGTTCTTC. It specifies CASSSEQYNEQFF.

The sample holds many counts of this clone. V gene TRBV27 combines with J gene TRBJ2-1, with 9 bases fitting TRBD2. The V gene's germline CDR1 is MNHEY and CDR2 SMNVEV (reference sequence). The V gene end was trimmed by 0 bases and the J gene end by 6 bases; junction bases not matched to a gene: 6. The CDR3 totals 16 residues. The CDR3 here is CASSLSPTSGFNEQFF. The CDR3 DNA reads as TGTGCCAGCAGTTTATCGCCTACTAGCGGGTTCAATGAGCAGTTCTTC.

This chain uses TRBV28 with TRBJ1-5; TRBD1 is a possible D gene (5 bases). V was pared by 6 bases and J by 0 bases, with 15 bases between. The CDR3 has 16 amino acids. Germline V gene data show CDR1 as MDHEN and CDR2 as SYDVKM. The CDR3: CASSIGHSYSNQPQHF. CDR3 sequence (DNA): TGTGCCAGCAGCATTGGACACAGCTATAGCAATCAGCCCCAGCATTTT.

J is TRBJ1-6 and V is TRBV4-3, with D possibly being TRBD1 (6 bases). CDR3 length: 22 residues. Germline V gives CDR1 LGHNA, CDR2 YSLEER. V lost 4 bases and J 0 bases, leaving 28 bases between the germline ends. The CDR3 sequence is CASSRSPSVAGTSSSYNSPLHF. In DNA form, the CDR3 reads TGCGCCAGCAGCCGAAGTCCAAGTGTGGCAGGGACATCGAGCTCCTATAATTCACCCCTCCACTTT.

CDR3 region: CASSLGTGANEQYF. The CDR3 DNA reads TGTGCCAGCAGCTTAGGGACGGGAGCCAACGAGCAGTACTTC. The chain uses TRBV7-2 and TRBJ2-7; possibly TRBD2 for D (6 bases). Germline V gives CDR1 SGHTA, CDR2 FQGNSA. CDR3 length: 14 residues. Trimming removed 1 base from V and 5 bases from J, with 12 bases in between.

The chain has TRBV19 and TRBJ2-1; 9 positions agree with TRBD1. There are 15 residues in the CDR3. The V and J ends lost 6 bases and 7 bases, in that order; junction bases with no gene match: 10. The germline CDR1 and CDR2 sequences are LNHDA and SQIVND (reference sequence). The CDR3 DNA reads TGTGCCAGTAGCGGACAGGGGACGCACGATAATGAGCAGTTCTTC. This codes for CASSGQGTHDNEQFF.

The genes are TRBV27 and TRBJ2-6; D is possibly TRBD1 (5 bases). V was pared by 0 bases and J by 2 bases, with 5 bases between. Germline loops: CDR1 MNHEY, CDR2 SMNVEV (reference sequence). The CDR3 sequence is 15 residues long. Here the CDR3 DNA reads TGTGCCAGCAGTTTATCCAGGGCTGGGGCCAACGTCCTGACTTTC. It is translated as CASSLSRAGANVLTF.

The CDR3 sequence is CASSQENGLAYEQYF. The CDR3 DNA sequence: TGCGCCAGCAGCCAAGAAAACGGACTAGCGTACGAGCAGTACTTC. The V gene is TRBV4-3, the J gene TRBJ2-7, with 9 bases that match TRBD2. CDR1 and CDR2 (germline): LGHNA, YSLEER. This CDR3 is 15 amino acids long. Trimming removed 0 bases from V and 4 bases from J; junction bases left unmatched: 4.

The rearrangement joins TRBV10-3 to TRBJ1-2, with D tentatively TRBD1 (6 bases). V was pared by 2 bases and J by 4 bases, with 14 bases between. CDR3 length equals 15 residues. Germline V gives CDR1 ENHRY, CDR2 SYGVKD. Written as DNA, the CDR3 is TGTGCCATCAGTGAGCCGTTAATAGGGGGCTATGGCTACACCTTC. Its protein is CAISEPLIGGYGYTF.

The chain combines TRBV5-6 with TRBJ2-3; maybe TRBD1 (6 bases). The CDR3 has 14 residues. Trimming left V 0 bases short and J 6 bases short, with 11 bases between. Germline V gene data show CDR1 as SGHDT and CDR2 as YYEEEE. The CDR3 sequence is CASSLVGGSDTQYF. The CDR3 nucleotides are TGTGCCAGCAGCTTGGTAGGGGGTTCGGATACGCAGTATTTT.

The gene calls are TRBV11-2 and TRBJ2-2, with a tentative D call TRBD2 (5 bases). The CDR3 is made up of 15 amino acids. Germline loops: CDR1 SGHAT, CDR2 FQNNGV. The V and J ends lost 2 bases and 5 bases respectively, with 12 bases between them. CDR3 protein: CASSLIRERTGELFF. CDR3 nucleotide sequence: TGTGCCAGCAGCTTAATTAGGGAGAGGACCGGGGAGCTGTTTTTT. The full variable domain, with the rest looked up from reference TRBV11-2 and TRBJ2-2, is EAGVAQSPRYKIIEKRQSVAFWCNPISGHATLYWYQQILGQGPKLLIQFQNNGVVDDSQLPKDRFSAERLKGVDSTLKIQPAKLEDSAVYLCASSLIRERTGELFFGEGSRLTVL.

This clone was seen once. The genes are TRBV23-1 and TRBJ2-2, with 8 nucleotides matching TRBD2. TRBV23-1 is identified as an open reading frame with a role that is uncertain. V was pared by 4 bases and J by 7 bases, with 8 bases of the junction left unmatched. CDR3 length equals 15 residues. In nucleotides, the CDR3 is TGCGCCAGCAGTCGGAGCGGGAGTGATGTCGGGGAGCTGTTTTTT. As protein: CASSRSGSDVGELFF.

This clone was observed a handful of times. The chain recombines TRBV5-1 with TRBJ2-3, with D hard to call. Between the trimmed V and J ends, which lost 3 bases and 1 base, there was a span of 6 bases. Germline V gives CDR1 SGHRS, CDR2 YFSETQ. The CDR3 contains 13 residues. CDR3 in amino acids: CASSSVGTDTQYF. The CDR3 DNA sequence: TGCGCCAGCAGCTCTGTCGGCACAGATACGCAGTATTTT.

The chain combines TRBV5-4 with TRBJ2-5; 8 nucleotides match TRBD2. Germline V gene sequence: CDR1 SGHNT, CDR2 YYREEE (reference sequence). The trim removed 2 bases at V and 4 bases at J, leaving 4 bases unmatched. CDR3 length: 14 residues. The CDR3, as DNA: TGTGCCAGCAGCTTTAAGGCGGGAGGAGAGACCCAGTACTTC. Translation: CASSFKAGGETQYF. Using reference TRBV5-4 and TRBJ2-5 for the parts outside the CDR3, the full variable domain is ETGVTQSPTHLIKTRGQQVTLRCSSQSGHNTVSWYQQALGQGPQFIFQYYREEENGRGNFPPRFSGLQFPNYSSELNVNALELDDSALYLCASSFKAGGETQYFGPGTRLLVL.

This chain connects TRBV4-2 to TRBJ2-2; TRBD2 aligns across 7 bases. Germline assignment: CDR1 LGHNA and CDR2 YNFKEQ. Trimming took 7 bases from V and 3 from J; bases not matched to a gene: 5. This CDR3 comprises 14 residues. In DNA, the CDR3 is TGTGCCAGCACAAGGGAGGGTGACACCGGGGAGCTGTTTTTT. Amino acid sequence: CASTREGDTGELFF.

This chain uses TRBV6-5 with TRBJ2-7; TRBD2 agrees at 12 bases. From germline, CDR1 is MNHEY and CDR2 SVGAGI. The CDR3 spans 15 residues. With V trimmed by 5 bases and J by 4 bases, 6 bases remained unmatched. The CDR3 loop reads CASSTLAGGPYEQYF. The DNA of the CDR3 is TGTGCCAGCAGTACCCTAGCGGGAGGGCCATACGAGCAGTACTTC.

CDR3 DNA: TGTGCCAGCAGTGACACAGGGCTGAACACTGAAGCTTTCTTT. Its translation is CASSDTGLNTEAFF. The V and J genes are TRBV25-1 and TRBJ1-1, with a tentative D call TRBD1 (6 bases). The V and J ends lost 3 bases and 0 bases respectively, with 8 bases between them. Germline CDR1 MGHDK, CDR2 SYGVNS. This CDR3 has 14 residues. Complete variable domain (other parts from reference TRBV25-1 and TRBJ1-1): EADIYQTPRYLVIGTGKKITLECSQTMGHDKMYWYQQDPGMELHLIHYSYGVNSTEKGDLSSESTVSRIRTEHFPLTLESARPSHTSQYLCASSDTGLNTEAFFGQGTRLTVV.

This clone was observed once. V gene TRBV13 combines with J gene TRBJ1-2; possible D gene TRBD1, 6 bases. There are 14 residues in the CDR3. The germline V gene has CDR1 PRHDT and CDR2 FYEKMQ (reference sequence). Trimming cost V 4 bases and J 7 bases, with 16 bases left between them. The DNA for the CDR3 is TGTGCCAGCAGCTGGAACAGGGATTTAAGTGGCTACACCTTC. The encoded protein is CASSWNRDLSGYTF.

This clone has a single count. The chain is built from TRBV5-6 and TRBJ2-1, with D maybe TRBD1 (5 bases). This CDR3 is 18 amino acids long. V was clipped by 0 bases and J by 5 bases, with 21 bases between them. Germline loops: CDR1 SGHDT, CDR2 YYEEEE. CDR3 in amino acids: CASSLGAFLRGLHNEQFF. For the CDR3, the DNA is TGTGCCAGCAGCTTGGGCGCCTTCCTAAGGGGCCTACACAATGAGCAGTTCTTC.

This clone was counted a single time. The V call is TRBV28, the J call TRBJ1-3; no clear D. From germline, CDR1 is MDHEN and CDR2 SYDVKM. Trimming took off 4 bases at V and 0 bases at J, with 19 bases between the two ends. This CDR3 comprises 18 residues. CDR3 loop: CASSSTAAGTRSGNTIYF. In DNA, the CDR3 is TGTGCCAGCAGTTCCACCGCTGCAGGCACTCGCTCTGGAAACACCATATATTTT.

This clone was seen a handful of times. This chain joins TRBV9 and TRBJ2-1; 9 bases map to TRBD2. Germline V gene sequence: CDR1 SGDLS, CDR2 YYNGEE. This CDR3 spans 15 amino acids. Germline trimming cut 2 bases from V and 1 base from J; bases unmatched to any gene: 1. The CDR3 DNA reads TGTGCCAGCAGCGTGACTAGCGGATCCTACAATGAGCAGTTCTTC. As protein: CASSVTSGSYNEQFF.

This chain links TRBV28 with TRBJ2-7, with D unresolved. Germline V CDR1 and CDR2: MDHEN, SYDVKM. V was cut by 9 bases and J by 11 bases, with 17 bases left in between. The CDR3 runs to 11 residues. The CDR3 nucleotides are TGTGCCAGTTCGAGGTTGGAACACGAGTACTTC. Its protein product is CASSRLEHEYF.

This clone has a single count. The rearrangement links TRBV7-2 to TRBJ1-1; tentatively, D is TRBD1 (6 bases). V lost 5 bases to trimming and J lost 4 bases, with 17 bases between them. This CDR3 comprises 15 residues. Germline assignment: CDR1 SGHTA and CDR2 FQGNSA. As DNA, the CDR3 is TGTGCCAGCAGCGACCCGGGACACTGGACCACTGAAGCTTTCTTT. It codes for CASSDPGHWTTEAFF.

The chain has TRBV15 and TRBJ1-2; 8 bases line up with TRBD1. The trim removed 1 base at V and 3 bases at J, leaving 7 bases unmatched. CDR3 length: 16 residues. Germline assignment: CDR1 LNHNV and CDR2 YYDKDF (reference sequence). The CDR3, as DNA: TGTGCCACCAGCAGAGGGCGTGGACAGGGTCACTATGGCTACACCTTC. Translation gives CATSRGRGQGHYGYTF.

This chain joins TRBV9 and TRBJ2-3; 7 bases line up with TRBD2. CDR1 and CDR2 (germline): SGDLS, YYNGEE. The CDR3 contains 15 residues. Germline trimming cut 0 bases from V and 0 bases from J; bases unmatched to any gene: 1. CDR3 sequence reads: CASSVAGGSTDTQYF. Here the CDR3 DNA reads TGTGCCAGCAGCGTAGCCGGGGGGAGCACAGATACGCAGTATTTT.

The V and J genes are TRBV9 and TRBJ2-2; TRBD1 is a possible D gene (5 bases). The CDR3 has 16 residues. From germline, CDR1 is SGDLS and CDR2 YYNGEE. Trimming shortened V by 3 bases and J by 0 bases, and 12 bases separated the two germline ends. The CDR3 nucleotides read TGTGCCAGCAGCGCCGGGTTGGGGCCGAACACCGGGGAGCTGTTTTTT. This gives the protein CASSAGLGPNTGELFF.